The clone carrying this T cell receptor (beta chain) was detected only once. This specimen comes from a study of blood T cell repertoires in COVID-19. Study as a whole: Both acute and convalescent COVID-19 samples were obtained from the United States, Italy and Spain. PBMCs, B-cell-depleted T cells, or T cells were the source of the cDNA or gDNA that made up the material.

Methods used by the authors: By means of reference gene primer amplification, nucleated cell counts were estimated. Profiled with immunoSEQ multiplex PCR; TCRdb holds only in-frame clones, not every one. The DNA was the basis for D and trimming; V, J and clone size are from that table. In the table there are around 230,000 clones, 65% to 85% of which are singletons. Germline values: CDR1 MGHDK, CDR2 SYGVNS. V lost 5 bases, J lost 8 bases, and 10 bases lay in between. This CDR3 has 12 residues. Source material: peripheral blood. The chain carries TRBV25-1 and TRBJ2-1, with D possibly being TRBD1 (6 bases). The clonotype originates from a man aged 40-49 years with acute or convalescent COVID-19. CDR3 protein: CASSTTGYEQFF. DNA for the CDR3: TGTGCCAGCAGTACGACAGGATATGAGCAGTTCTTC.